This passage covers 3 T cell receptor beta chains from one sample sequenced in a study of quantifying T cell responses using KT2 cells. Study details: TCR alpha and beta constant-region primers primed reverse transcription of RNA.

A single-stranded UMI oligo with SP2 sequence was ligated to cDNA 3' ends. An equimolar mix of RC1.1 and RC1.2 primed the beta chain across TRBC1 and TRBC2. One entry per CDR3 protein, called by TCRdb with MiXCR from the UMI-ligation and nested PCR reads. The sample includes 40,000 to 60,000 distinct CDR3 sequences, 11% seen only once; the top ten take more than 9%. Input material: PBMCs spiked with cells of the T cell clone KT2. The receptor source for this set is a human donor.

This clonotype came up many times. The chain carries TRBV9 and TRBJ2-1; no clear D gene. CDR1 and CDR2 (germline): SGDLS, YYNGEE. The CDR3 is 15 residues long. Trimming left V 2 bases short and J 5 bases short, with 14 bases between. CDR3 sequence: CASSVTDGKDNEQFF. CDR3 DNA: TGTGCCAGCAGCGTGACGGACGGAAAAGACAATGAGCAGTTCTTC.

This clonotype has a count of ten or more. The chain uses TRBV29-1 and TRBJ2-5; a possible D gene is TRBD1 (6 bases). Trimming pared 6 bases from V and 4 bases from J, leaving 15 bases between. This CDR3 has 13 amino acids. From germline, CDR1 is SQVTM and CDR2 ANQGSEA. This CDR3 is CSVLGQGRETQYF. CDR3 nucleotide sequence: TGCAGCGTACTAGGGCAGGGGAGAGAGACCCAGTACTTC.

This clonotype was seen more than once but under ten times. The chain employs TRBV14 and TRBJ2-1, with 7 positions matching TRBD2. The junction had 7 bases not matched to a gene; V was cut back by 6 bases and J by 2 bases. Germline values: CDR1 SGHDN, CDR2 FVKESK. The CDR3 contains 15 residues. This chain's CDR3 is CASRERGDPYNEQFF. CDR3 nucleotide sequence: TGTGCCAGCAGAGAGCGGGGTGACCCCTACAATGAGCAGTTCTTC.